The rows below give T cell receptor beta chains drawn from one sample of a study of blood T cell repertoires in COVID-19. Assay: immunoSEQ multiplex PCR; the TCRdb copy retains only in-frame clones and omits some. The sample gives roughly 70,000 clones, roughly four fifths of which show up once; 15% is in the top ten. Sequencing was performed on peripheral blood. The receptor set was obtained from a man in his 60s with COVID-19, enrolled during active disease. Each CDR3 is given with its conserved first and last residue. D genes are given only for firm matches. Size values are once, few and many counts, or a class for expanded clones, and some rows have none.

j_gene	abundance	d_gene	v_gene	CDR3nt	CDR3aa
TRBJ1-2	NA	NA	TRBV5-6	TGTGCCAGCAGCTTGCGGGAGTATGGCTACACCTTC	CASSLREYGYTF
TRBJ2-7	NA	NA	TRBV14	TGTGCCAGCAGCCAAGGTTACGGGGTCGCCTACGAGCAGTACTTC	CASSQGYGVAYEQYF
TRBJ2-2	NA	NA	TRBV7-3	TGTGCCAGCAGCCCCCCCAACGCAGGCACCGGGGAGCTGTTTTTT	CASSPPNAGTGELFF
TRBJ2-2	NA	NA	TRBV7-9	TGTGCCAGCAGCCGACAGAACACCGGGGAGCTGTTTTTT	CASSRQNTGELFF
TRBJ2-1	NA	TRBD2	TRBV4-1	TGCGCCAGCAGCCAAGAATGGAGGACTAGCGGGAGAAATGAGCAGTTCTTC	CASSQEWRTSGRNEQFF
TRBJ1-5	NA	NA	TRBV20-1	TGCAGTGCCGCAAGGGGTCAGCCCCAGCATTTT	CSAARGQPQHF
TRBJ1-6	NA	NA	TRBV6-5	TGTGCCAGCACTCAGGGGAGTTCACCCCTCCACTTT	CASTQGSSPLHF
TRBJ2-3	NA	NA	TRBV6-1	TGTGCCAGCAGTGAATTAATGGCGGGGCAACCAGATACGCAGTATTTT	CASSELMAGQPDTQYF
TRBJ2-1	NA	NA	TRBV5-1	TGCGCCAGCAGCCCCGGACAGAACAATGAGCAGTTCTTC	CASSPGQNNEQFF
TRBJ2-5	NA	TRBD2	TRBV25-1	TGTGCCAGCAGTGACACTAGCGGGGGTGGAGAGACCCAGTACTTC	CASSDTSGGGETQYF
TRBJ2-3	NA	TRBD2	TRBV7-6	TGTGCCAGCAGCCATGGGGGGGGAAAAACAGATACGCAGTATTTT	CASSHGGGKTDTQYF
TRBJ1-6	NA	NA	TRBV10-1	TGCGCCAGCAGTGAACACAGGGATAATTCACCCCTCCACTTT	CASSEHRDNSPLHF
TRBJ1-2	NA	TRBD1	TRBV10-3	TGTGCCATTGGCTCCGGGACAGATGTCTATGGCTACACCTTC	CAIGSGTDVYGYTF
TRBJ2-7	NA	TRBD2	TRBV28	TGTGCCAGCAGTCCCGCGACTGGGGGGGGATACGAGCAGTACTTC	CASSPATGGGYEQYF
TRBJ1-5	NA	NA	TRBV7-2	TGTGCCAGCACCCAGGGGACACGACAGCCCCAGCATTTT	CASTQGTRQPQHF
TRBJ2-7	NA	NA	TRBV6-2/TRBV6-3	TGTGCCAGCAGTTATCCTGTATACTCCTACGAGCAGTACTTC	CASSYPVYSYEQYF
TRBJ2-6	NA	NA	TRBV7-3	TGTGCCAGCAGCCCGGAGGGCAGCTCCAAAAGCTCTGGGGCCAACGTCCTGACTTTC	CASSPEGSSKSSGANVLTF
TRBJ2-2	NA	NA	TRBV6-5	TGTGCCAGTCTTAGATTGGGGGAGCTGTTTTTT	CASLRLGELFF
TRBJ1-1	once	NA	TRBV28	TGTGCCAGCAATCCCGGGAGGGGGAACACTGAAGCTTTCTTT	CASNPGRGNTEAFF
TRBJ2-7	NA	TRBD1	TRBV6-5	TGTGCCAGCATCACGCCGGGACAGGGAGCCGAGCAGTACTTC	CASITPGQGAEQYF
TRBJ1-1	few	NA	TRBV10-1	TGCGCCAGCAGTGAGGCAGGGGTCGCTTTCTTT	CASSEAGVAFF
TRBJ1-2	NA	TRBD1	TRBV12-5	TGTGCTAGTGGCCCGACGCTAGGACAGGGGCTAGGTGGCTACACCTTC	CASGPTLGQGLGGYTF
TRBJ1-5	NA	NA	TRBV21-1	TGTGCCATGGGGGGGACAGGGGGCTTTAATCAGCCCCAGCATTTT	CAMGGTGGFNQPQHF
TRBJ1-3	NA	NA	TRBV15	TGTGCCACCAGCAGAGACGGGGGACCTGGAAACACCATATATTTT	CATSRDGGPGNTIYF
TRBJ2-1	few	TRBD2	TRBV6-5	TGTGCCAGCACTATGCTGGCTAGCGGGTACAATGAGCAGTTCTTC	CASTMLASGYNEQFF
TRBJ1-4	NA	NA	TRBV7-6	TGTGCCAGCAGCTTAGAAACCCTCAGGGGTGAAAAACTGTTTTTT	CASSLETLRGEKLFF
TRBJ2-1	few	TRBD2	TRBV9	TGTGCCAGCAGCGCCATAGCGGGAGGACACAATGAGCAGTTCTTC	CASSAIAGGHNEQFF
TRBJ2-1	NA	NA	TRBV4-2	TGTGCCAGCAGCCGTCTAGCGTTCAGGGACAATGAGCAGTTCTTC	CASSRLAFRDNEQFF
TRBJ2-3	NA	NA	TRBV30	TGTGCCTGGAGCCAGGGACACACAGATACGCAGTATTTT	CAWSQGHTDTQYF
TRBJ1-5	NA	TRBD1	TRBV19	TGTGCCAGTAGTAGCAGGGGGCAGAATCAGCCCCAGCATTTT	CASSSRGQNQPQHF
TRBJ2-1	few	TRBD2	TRBV25-1	TGTGCCAGCGAACCTTTTTCGGGACTAGCGGTAGAGCAGTTCTTC	CASEPFSGLAVEQFF
TRBJ1-6	many	TRBD1	TRBV5-4	TGTGCCAGCCTACAAGGGGGCCCGAATATCCATAATTCACCCCTCCACTTT	CASLQGGPNIHNSPLHF
TRBJ2-5	NA	NA	TRBV19	TGTGCCAGTGGGGCAGCGGGCCAAGAGACCCAGTACTTC	CASGAAGQETQYF
TRBJ1-5	NA	NA	TRBV2	TGTGCCAGCAGGGTGGGCAGGCTCTCTCAGCATTTT	CASRVGRLSQHF
TRBJ1-6	NA	NA	TRBV9	TGTGCCAGCAGCTCCCCGAATTCACCCCTCCACTTT	CASSSPNSPLHF
TRBJ2-1	NA	TRBD2	TRBV6-5	TGTGCCAGCAGTTACTCGAGGCTAGCGGGAAGGAATGAGCAGTTCTTC	CASSYSRLAGRNEQFF
TRBJ1-5	NA	NA	TRBV7-2	TGTGCCAGCAGCGTAATTAGCAATCAGCCCCAGCATTTT	CASSVISNQPQHF
TRBJ1-1	NA	NA	TRBV4-2	TGTGCCAGCAGCCAACCCGACAGGAACACTGAAGCTTTCTTT	CASSQPDRNTEAFF
TRBJ2-7	NA	NA	TRBV10-1	TGCGCCAGCAATCCTCTACTAGGGACCTACGAGCAGTACTTC	CASNPLLGTYEQYF
TRBJ1-5	NA	TRBD1	TRBV9	TGTGCCAGCAGCCCTCGACAGGGGGGACAGCCCCAGCATTTT	CASSPRQGGQPQHF
TRBJ2-1	few	NA	TRBV30	TGTGCCTGGAACCCCTCGGGGTATGAGCAGTTCTTC	CAWNPSGYEQFF
TRBJ1-5	NA	TRBD1	TRBV19	TGTGCCAGTAGTATAGAAGGGGACAGAGGACATAGCAATCAGCCCCAGCATTTT	CASSIEGDRGHSNQPQHF
TRBJ2-1	NA	TRBD2	TRBV9	TGTGCCAGCAGCGTGGGAGGGATCGGCTACAATGAGCAGTTCTTC	CASSVGGIGYNEQFF
TRBJ2-7	once	TRBD2	TRBV7-9	TGTGCCAGCAGCTTACAAAGACTAGCTGACGAGCAGTACTTC	CASSLQRLADEQYF
TRBJ1-2	NA	NA	TRBV21-1	TGTGCCAGCAGCAAAGGACAGGACAGGGGAGGAAACTATGGCTACACCTTC	CASSKGQDRGGNYGYTF
TRBJ2-1	NA	TRBD2	TRBV20-1	TGCAGTGCTAGAGCGGGAGGATGGCAGTTCTTC	CSARAGGWQFF
TRBJ1-3	NA	TRBD1	TRBV11-2	TGTGCCAGCAGCGGGTTAGGGACAGGGGGCGCTGGAAACACCATATATTTT	CASSGLGTGGAGNTIYF
TRBJ2-3	NA	TRBD1	TRBV2	TGTGCCAGCAACGACAGGGTCACAGATACGCAGTATTTT	CASNDRVTDTQYF
TRBJ1-5	many	NA	TRBV18	TGTGCCAGCTCACCATCGGTGTATAGCAATCAGCCCCAGCATTTT	CASSPSVYSNQPQHF
TRBJ1-1	NA	TRBD1	TRBV5-1	TGCGCCAGCAGCCTGGGACAGGGCCCTGAAGCTTTCTTT	CASSLGQGPEAFF
TRBJ2-7	NA	TRBD2	TRBV6-5	TGTGCCAGCAGTAATAGCGGGGGGGCCCACGAGCAGTACTTC	CASSNSGGAHEQYF
TRBJ2-7	NA	TRBD1	TRBV29-1	TGCAGCGTAGTGGACAGGGCCGAGCAGTACTTC	CSVVDRAEQYF
TRBJ2-3	few	NA	TRBV13	TGTGCCAGCAGCTTAGAGTCTAGCAGCACAGATACGCAGTATTTT	CASSLESSSTDTQYF
TRBJ1-1	NA	NA	TRBV7-9	TGTGCCAGCACCGTACACCTCGGGGTCCCTACCGCTGAAGCTTTCTTT	CASTVHLGVPTAEAFF
TRBJ2-3	NA	NA	TRBV6-5	TGTGCCAGCAGCCACGCAGGAAGCACAGATACGCAGTATTTT	CASSHAGSTDTQYF
TRBJ2-5	many	TRBD1	TRBV24-1	TGTGCCACCGCAGGGGGTTGGGAAGAGACCCAGTACTTC	CATAGGWEETQYF
TRBJ2-7	NA	NA	TRBV20-1	TGCAGTGCTAGTATCGAGGTTTACTCCTACGAGCAGTACTTC	CSASIEVYSYEQYF
TRBJ2-2	NA	NA	TRBV13	TGTGCCAGCAGCCCCCGGGTGGGAATCGGGGACACCGGGGAGCTGTTTTTT	CASSPRVGIGDTGELFF
TRBJ2-7	NA	NA	TRBV7-2	TGTGCCAGCAGCTTAGCAGGGGGGGGACAACCCGAGCAGTACTTC	CASSLAGGGQPEQYF